What follows is one T cell receptor (beta chain) and its context. The antigen is unknown. The assay was carried out at the deep level. Clones were read by immunoSEQ multiplex PCR, and TCRdb kept only the in-frame ones, dropping some. This repertoire shows about 380,000 clones, roughly 96% found once; its top ten account for 0.32%. The data belong to a study of shared clonotypes between healthy human individuals. Study findings and constraints: In the sorted subsets, rarefaction showed sequencing was incomplete despite large depth.

This CDR3 comprises 14 residues. V shed 6 bases, J shed 8 bases, and the junction held 7 bases outside the gene matches. Germline values: CDR1 MNHNS, CDR2 SASEGT. The gene calls are TRBV6-1 and TRBJ1-4; 9 bases are shared with TRBD1. The sample taken for sequencing was memory CD8+ T cells sorted from blood. The subset here: CD45RO+ cells pooled with CCR7-negative TemRA cells. The receptor was derived from a man younger than 40 in good health. Here the CDR3 reads CASRSGTGNEKLFF. CDR3 nucleotides: TGTGCCAGCAGGTCCGGGACAGGGAACGAAAAACTGTTTTTT.